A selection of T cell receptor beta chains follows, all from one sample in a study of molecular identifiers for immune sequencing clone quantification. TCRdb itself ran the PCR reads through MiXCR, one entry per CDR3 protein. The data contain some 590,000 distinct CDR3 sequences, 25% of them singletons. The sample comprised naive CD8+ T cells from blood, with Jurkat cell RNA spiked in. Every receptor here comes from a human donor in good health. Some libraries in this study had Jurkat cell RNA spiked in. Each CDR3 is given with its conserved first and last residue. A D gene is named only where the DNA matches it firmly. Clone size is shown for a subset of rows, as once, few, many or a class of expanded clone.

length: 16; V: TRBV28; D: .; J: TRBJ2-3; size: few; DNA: TGTGCCAGCAGTCTTCGGTTGGGGCGTTTCACAGATAGGCAGTATTTT; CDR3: CASSLRLGRFTDRQYF
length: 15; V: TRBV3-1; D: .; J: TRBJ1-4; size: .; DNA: TGTGCCAGCAGCCAAGCGGACCCGGGGGGTGAAAAACTGTTTTTT; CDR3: CASSQADPGGEKLFF
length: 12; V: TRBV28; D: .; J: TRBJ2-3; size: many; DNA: TGTGCCAGCAGTTTGGAGGGATTGACGCAGTATTTT; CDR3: CASSLEGLTQYF
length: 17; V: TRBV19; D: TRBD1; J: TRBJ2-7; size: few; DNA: TGTGCCAGTAGTATCGGTGCCGGGACAGGGGGAAAGTACGAGCAGTACTTC; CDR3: CASSIGAGTGGKYEQYF
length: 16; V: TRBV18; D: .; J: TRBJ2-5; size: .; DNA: TGTGCCAGCTCCGCATCCCCCGGGACAAGTCAAGAGACCCAGTACTTC; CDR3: CASSASPGTSQETQYF
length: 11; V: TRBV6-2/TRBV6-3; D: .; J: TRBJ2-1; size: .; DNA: TGTGCCAGCGCCAAATGGGGTGAGCAGTTCTTC; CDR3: CASAKWGEQFF
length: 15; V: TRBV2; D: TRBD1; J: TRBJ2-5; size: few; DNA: TGTGCCAGCAGTGAAGCTGGGACAGGCCAAGAGACCCAGTACTTC; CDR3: CASSEAGTGQETQYF
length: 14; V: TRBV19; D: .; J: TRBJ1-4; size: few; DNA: TGTGCCAGTAGTATCCAGGCTCATGATGAAAAACTGTTTTTT; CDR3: CASSIQAHDEKLFF
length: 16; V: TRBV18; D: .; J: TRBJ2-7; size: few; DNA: TGTGCCAGCTCACCCCAGCGGGCAAAGCGGCCCTACGAGCAGTACTTC; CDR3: CASSPQRAKRPYEQYF
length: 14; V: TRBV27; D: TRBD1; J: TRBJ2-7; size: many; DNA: TGTGCCAGCAGTTTAACAGGGGCCCCCTACGAGCAGTACTTC; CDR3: CASSLTGAPYEQYF
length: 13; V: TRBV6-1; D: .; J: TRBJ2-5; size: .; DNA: TGTGCCAGCAGTGATTTCAGTGCGGAGACCCAGTACTTC; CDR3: CASSDFSAETQYF
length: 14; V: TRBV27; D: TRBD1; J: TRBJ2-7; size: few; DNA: TGTGCCAGCAGTTTATGGACAGGGGGTGAAGAGCAGTACTTC; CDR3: CASSLWTGGEEQYF
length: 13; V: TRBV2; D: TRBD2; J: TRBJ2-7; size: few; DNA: TGTGCCAGCCTCTTAGCGGGCTCCTACGAGCAGTACTTC; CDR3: CASLLAGSYEQYF
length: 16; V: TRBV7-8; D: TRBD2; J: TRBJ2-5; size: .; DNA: TGTGCCAGCAGCTCACGACTAGCGGGGGTCTGGGAGACCCAGTACTTC; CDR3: CASSSRLAGVWETQYF
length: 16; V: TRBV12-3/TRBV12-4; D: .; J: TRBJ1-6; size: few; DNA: TGTGCCAGCAGTATTCGAGCTGGACGGTATAATTCACCCCTCCACTTT; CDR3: CASSIRAGRYNSPLHF
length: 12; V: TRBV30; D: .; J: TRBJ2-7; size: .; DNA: TGTGCCTGGAGTCAGGACACCTACGAGCAGTACTTC; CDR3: CAWSQDTYEQYF
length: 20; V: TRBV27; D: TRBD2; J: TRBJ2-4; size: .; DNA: TGTGCCAGCAGTTTGCTGCCCCTTGGACTAGCGGGAGATTTAGGAAACATTCAGTACTTC; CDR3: CASSLLPLGLAGDLGNIQYF
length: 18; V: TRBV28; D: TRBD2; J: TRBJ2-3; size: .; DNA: TGTGCCAGCAGTACATCTAACTCGGAACTAGCGTTAAGCGATACGCAGTATTTT; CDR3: CASSTSNSELALSDTQYF
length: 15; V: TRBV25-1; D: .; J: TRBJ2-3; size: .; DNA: TGTGCCAGCAGTGGACTGGGCGGGTGGACAGATACGCAGTATTTT; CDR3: CASSGLGGWTDTQYF
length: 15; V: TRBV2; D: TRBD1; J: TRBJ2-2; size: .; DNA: TGTGCCAGCACAATACAGGGGAACGCCACCGGGGAGCTGTTTTTT; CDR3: CASTIQGNATGELFF
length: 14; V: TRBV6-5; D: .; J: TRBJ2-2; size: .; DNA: TGTGCCAGCAGTTACTTCGGCTACACCGGGGAGCTGTTATTT; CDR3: CASSYFGYTGELLF
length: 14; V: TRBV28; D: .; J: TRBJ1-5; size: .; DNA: TGTGCCACCAACCCTCAGTATAGCAATCAGCCCCAGCATTTT; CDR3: CATNPQYSNQPQHF
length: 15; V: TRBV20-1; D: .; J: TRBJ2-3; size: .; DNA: TGCAGTGCTGGAGAACGGGGGGCAGGGACAGATACGCAGTATTTT; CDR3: CSAGERGAGTDTQYF
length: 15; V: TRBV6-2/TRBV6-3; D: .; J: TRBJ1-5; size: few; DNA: TGTGCCAGCAGTTACTCAGACCAGTATGATCAGCCCCAGCATTTT; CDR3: CASSYSDQYDQPQHF
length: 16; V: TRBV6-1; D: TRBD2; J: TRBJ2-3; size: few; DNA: TGTGCCAGCAGACCCACTAGCGGGAGGGCCGCAGATACGCAGTATTTT; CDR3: CASRPTSGRAADTQYF
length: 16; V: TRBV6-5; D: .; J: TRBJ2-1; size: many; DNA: TGTGCCAGCAGTATAGGGACCGCGTGGCGTATCAATGAGCAGTTCTTC; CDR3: CASSIGTAWRINEQFF
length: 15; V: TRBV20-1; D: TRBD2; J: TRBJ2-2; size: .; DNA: TGCAGTGCTAGGCGCCTAGCGGGGCACACCGGGGAGCTGTTTTTT; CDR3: CSARRLAGHTGELFF
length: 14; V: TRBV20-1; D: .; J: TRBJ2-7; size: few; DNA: TGCAGTGCTAGGCATACAGGGTCGCCCTACGAGCAGTACTTC; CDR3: CSARHTGSPYEQYF
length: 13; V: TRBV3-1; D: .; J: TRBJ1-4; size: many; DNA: TGTGCCAGCACGGGTAACTTGGGAAGTGGACTGTTTTTT; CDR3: CASTGNLGSGLFF
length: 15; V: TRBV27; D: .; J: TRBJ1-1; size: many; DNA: TGTGCCAGCAGTCCGATTTCAGGGGTCGAGACTGAAGCTTTCTTT; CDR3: CASSPISGVETEAFF
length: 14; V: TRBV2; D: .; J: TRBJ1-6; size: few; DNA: TGTGCCAGCAGTGAGGTCAGCCTCAATTCACCCCTCCACTTT; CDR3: CASSEVSLNSPLHF
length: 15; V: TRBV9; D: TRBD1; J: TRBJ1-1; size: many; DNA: TGTGCCAGCAGCGTAGAGAGTACAGGGGGTGCTGAAGCTTTCTTT; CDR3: CASSVESTGGAEAFF
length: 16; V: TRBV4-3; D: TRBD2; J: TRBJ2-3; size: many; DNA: TGCGCCAGCAGCCAAGATTTGGCGGGAGTGGTAGATACGCAGTATTTT; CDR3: CASSQDLAGVVDTQYF